At least ten counts were recorded for the clone carrying this T cell receptor (beta chain). CDR1 is SGHTA and CDR2 is FQGNSA in the germline V gene. The CDR3 is 16 residues long. Losses at the gene ends were 5 bases for V and 3 bases for J; bases not matched to a gene: 9. In TCRdb, the RT-PCR reads were re-called with MiXCR into one record per CDR3 protein. This sample has 560,000 or so distinct CDR3 sequences, with roughly 8.2% found just once. This specimen comes from a study of response to subunit inactivated influenza vaccine. The source was PBMCs from blood, collected around 2 years after vaccination. The TCR comes from a man aged 50-75 years who received an inactivated influenza vaccine. The chain has TRBV7-2 and TRBJ2-3; 9 bases agree with TRBD2. The CDR3 region is CASSPPQTSGTDTQYF. DNA for the CDR3: TGTGCCAGCAGCCCCCCTCAGACTAGCGGAACAGATACGCAGTATTTT. The full variable domain, in which reference TRBV7-2 and TRBJ2-3 provide the parts outside the CDR3, is GAGVSQSPSNKVTEKGKDVELRCDPISGHTALYWYRQSLGQGLEFLIYFQGNSAPDKSGLPSDRFSAERTGGSVSTLTIQRTQQEDSAVYLCASSPPQTSGTDTQYFGPGTRLTVL.